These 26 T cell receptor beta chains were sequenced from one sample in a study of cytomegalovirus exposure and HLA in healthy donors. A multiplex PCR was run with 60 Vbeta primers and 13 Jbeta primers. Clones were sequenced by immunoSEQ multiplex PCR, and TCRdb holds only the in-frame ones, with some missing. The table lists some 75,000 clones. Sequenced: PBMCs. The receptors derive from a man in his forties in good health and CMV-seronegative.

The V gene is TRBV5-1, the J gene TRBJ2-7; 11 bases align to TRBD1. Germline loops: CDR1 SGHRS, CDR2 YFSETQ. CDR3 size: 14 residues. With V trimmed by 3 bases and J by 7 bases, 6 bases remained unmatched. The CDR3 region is CASSSGTGGGEQYF. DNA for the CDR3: TGCGCCAGCAGCTCCGGGACAGGGGGGGGAGAGCAGTACTTC.

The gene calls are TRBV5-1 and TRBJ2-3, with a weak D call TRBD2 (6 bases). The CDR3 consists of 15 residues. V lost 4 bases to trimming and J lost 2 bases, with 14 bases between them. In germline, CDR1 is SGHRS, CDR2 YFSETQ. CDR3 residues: CASSPNSGLTDTQYF. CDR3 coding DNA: TGCGCCAGCAGCCCCAACAGCGGGCTCACAGATACGCAGTATTTT.

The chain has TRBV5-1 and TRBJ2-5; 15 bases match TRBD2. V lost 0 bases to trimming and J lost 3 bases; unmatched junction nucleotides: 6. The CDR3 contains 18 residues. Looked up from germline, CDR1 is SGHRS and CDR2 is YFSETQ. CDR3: CASSLGTSGRAYKETQYF. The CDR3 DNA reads TGCGCCAGCAGCTTGGGGACTAGCGGGAGGGCCTATAAAGAGACCCAGTACTTC.

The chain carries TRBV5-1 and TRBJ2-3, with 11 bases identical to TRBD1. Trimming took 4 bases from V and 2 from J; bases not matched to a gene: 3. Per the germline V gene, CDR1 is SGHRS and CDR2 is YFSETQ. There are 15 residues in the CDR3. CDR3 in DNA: TGCGCCAGCAGCCCGGGACAGGGGGACACAGATACGCAGTATTTT. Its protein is CASSPGQGDTDTQYF. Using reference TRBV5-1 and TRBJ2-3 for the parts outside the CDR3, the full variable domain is KAGVTQTPRYLIKTRGQQVTLSCSPISGHRSVSWYQQTPGQGLQFLFEYFSETQRNKGNFPGRFSGRQFSNSRSEMNVSTLELGDSALYLCASSPGQGDTDTQYFGPGTRLTVL.

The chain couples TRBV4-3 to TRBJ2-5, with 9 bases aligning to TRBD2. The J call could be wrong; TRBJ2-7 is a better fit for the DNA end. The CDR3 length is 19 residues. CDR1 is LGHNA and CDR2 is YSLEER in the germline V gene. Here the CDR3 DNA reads TGCGCCAGCAGCCAAGTAGCAGCGGGAGGTATCTCAAGCTCCTACGAGCAGTACTTC. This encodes CASSQVAAGGISSSYEQYF.

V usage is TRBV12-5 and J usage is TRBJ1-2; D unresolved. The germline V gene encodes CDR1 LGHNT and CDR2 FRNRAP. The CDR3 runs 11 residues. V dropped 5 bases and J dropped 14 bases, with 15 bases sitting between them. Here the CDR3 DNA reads TGTGCTAGTGGTGCGGGAGGGCAAGAAACCTTC. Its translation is CASGAGGQETF.

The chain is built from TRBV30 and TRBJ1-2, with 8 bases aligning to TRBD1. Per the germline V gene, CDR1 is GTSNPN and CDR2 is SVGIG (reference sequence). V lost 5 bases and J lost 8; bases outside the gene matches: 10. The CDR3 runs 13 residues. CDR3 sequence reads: CAWAGQGFEGYTF. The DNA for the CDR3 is TGTGCCTGGGCTGGACAGGGCTTTGAGGGCTACACCTTC.

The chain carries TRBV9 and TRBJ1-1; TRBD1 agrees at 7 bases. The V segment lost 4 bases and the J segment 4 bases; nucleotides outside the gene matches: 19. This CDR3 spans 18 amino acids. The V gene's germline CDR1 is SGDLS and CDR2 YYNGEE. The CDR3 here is CASSPLRQGVQGGTEAFF. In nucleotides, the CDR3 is TGTGCCAGCAGCCCCTTACGGCAGGGGGTGCAGGGTGGCACTGAAGCTTTCTTT.

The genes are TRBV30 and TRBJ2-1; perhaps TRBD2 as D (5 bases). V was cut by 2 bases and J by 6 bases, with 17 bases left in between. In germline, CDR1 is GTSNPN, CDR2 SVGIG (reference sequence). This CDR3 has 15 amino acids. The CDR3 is CAWSLGVLAGNEQFF. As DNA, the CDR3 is TGTGCCTGGAGTCTGGGCGTCCTTGCGGGCAATGAGCAGTTCTTC.

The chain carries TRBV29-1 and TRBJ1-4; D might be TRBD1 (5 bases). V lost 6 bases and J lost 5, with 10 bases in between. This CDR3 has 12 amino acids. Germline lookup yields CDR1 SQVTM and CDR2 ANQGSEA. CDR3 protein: CSVVTENEKLFF. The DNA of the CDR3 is TGCAGCGTCGTGACAGAAAATGAAAAACTGTTTTTT. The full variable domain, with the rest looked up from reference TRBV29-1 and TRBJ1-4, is SAVISQKPSRDICQRGTSLTIQCQVDSQVTMMFWYRQQPGQSLTLIATANQGSEATYESGFVIDKFPISRPNLTFSTLTVSNMSPEDSSIYLCSVVTENEKLFFGSGTQLSVL.

CDR3 sequence: CASSSWGEETQYF. The CDR3 coding sequence is TGTGCCAGCAGCTCATGGGGAGAAGAGACCCAGTACTTC. The chain joins TRBV7-2 to TRBJ2-5; TRBD2 might be the D (5 bases). Trimming shortened V by 4 bases and J by 3 bases, and 9 bases separated the two germline ends. CDR1 and CDR2 from the germline V gene are SGHTA and FQGNSA. The CDR3 has 13 amino acids.

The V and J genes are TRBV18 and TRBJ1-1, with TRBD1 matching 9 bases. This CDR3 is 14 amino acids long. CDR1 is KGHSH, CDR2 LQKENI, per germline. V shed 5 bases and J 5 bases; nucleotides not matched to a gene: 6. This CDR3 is CASSADRGRTEAFF. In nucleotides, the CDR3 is TGTGCCAGCTCAGCGGACAGGGGTAGGACTGAAGCTTTCTTT.

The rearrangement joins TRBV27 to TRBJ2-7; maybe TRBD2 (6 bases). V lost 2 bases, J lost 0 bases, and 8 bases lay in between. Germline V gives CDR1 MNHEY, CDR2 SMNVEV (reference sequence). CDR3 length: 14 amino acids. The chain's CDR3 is CASSLGGDSYEQYF. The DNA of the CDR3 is TGTGCCAGCAGTTTAGGCGGGGACTCCTACGAGCAGTACTTC.

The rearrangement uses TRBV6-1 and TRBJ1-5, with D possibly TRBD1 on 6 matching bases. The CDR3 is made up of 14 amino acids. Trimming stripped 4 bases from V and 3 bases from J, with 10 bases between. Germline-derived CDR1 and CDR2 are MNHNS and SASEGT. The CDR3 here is CASSARDNNQPQHF. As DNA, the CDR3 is TGTGCCAGCAGTGCTCGGGACAACAATCAGCCCCAGCATTTT.

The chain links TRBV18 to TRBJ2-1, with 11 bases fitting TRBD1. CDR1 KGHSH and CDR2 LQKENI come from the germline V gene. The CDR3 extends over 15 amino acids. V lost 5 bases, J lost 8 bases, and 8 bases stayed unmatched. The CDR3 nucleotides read TGTGCCAGCTCAGCTTCCGGGACAGGGGGTGATGAGCAGTTCTTC. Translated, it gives CASSASGTGGDEQFF.

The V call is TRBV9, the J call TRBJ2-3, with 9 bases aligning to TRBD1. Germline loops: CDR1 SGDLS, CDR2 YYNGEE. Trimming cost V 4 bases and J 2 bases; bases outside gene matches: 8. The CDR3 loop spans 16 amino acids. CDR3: CASSPPGTGNTDTQYF. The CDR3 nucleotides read TGTGCCAGCAGCCCCCCCGGGACAGGGAACACAGATACGCAGTATTTT.

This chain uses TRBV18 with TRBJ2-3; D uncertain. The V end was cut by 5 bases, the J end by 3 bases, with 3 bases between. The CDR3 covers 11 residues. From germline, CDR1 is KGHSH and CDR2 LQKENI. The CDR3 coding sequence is TGTGCCAGCTCAGCGACAGATACGCAGTATTTT. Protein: CASSATDTQYF.

This CDR3 reads CASSQGQGNGYTF. In nucleotides, the CDR3 is TGTGCCAGCAGCCAGGGACAGGGGAATGGCTACACCTTC. The chain combines TRBV6-5 with TRBJ1-2, with 10 positions matching TRBD1. J lost 6 bases, V lost 6 bases, and 4 bases had no gene match. CDR1 and CDR2 (germline): MNHEY, SVGAGI. The CDR3 length is 13 residues.

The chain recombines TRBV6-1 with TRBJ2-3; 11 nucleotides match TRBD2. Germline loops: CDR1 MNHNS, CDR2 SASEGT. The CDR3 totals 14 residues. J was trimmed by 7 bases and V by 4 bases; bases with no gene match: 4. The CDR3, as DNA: TGTGCCAGCAGTGCCGGGACTAGCGGAAATACGCAGTATTTT. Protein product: CASSAGTSGNTQYF.

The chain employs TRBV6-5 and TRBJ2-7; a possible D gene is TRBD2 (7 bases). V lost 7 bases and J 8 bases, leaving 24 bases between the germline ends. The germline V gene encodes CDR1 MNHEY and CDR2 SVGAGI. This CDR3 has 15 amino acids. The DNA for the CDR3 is TGTGCCAGCACCCCGGCGGGGGCGCCTCAGCAGCAGCAGTACTTC. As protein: CASTPAGAPQQQQYF.

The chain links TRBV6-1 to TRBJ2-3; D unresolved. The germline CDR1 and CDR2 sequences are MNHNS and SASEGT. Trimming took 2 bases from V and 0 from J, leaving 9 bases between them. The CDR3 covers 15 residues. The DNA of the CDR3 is TGTGCCAGCAGTGAACATCGGTTTAGCACAGATACGCAGTATTTT. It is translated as CASSEHRFSTDTQYF.

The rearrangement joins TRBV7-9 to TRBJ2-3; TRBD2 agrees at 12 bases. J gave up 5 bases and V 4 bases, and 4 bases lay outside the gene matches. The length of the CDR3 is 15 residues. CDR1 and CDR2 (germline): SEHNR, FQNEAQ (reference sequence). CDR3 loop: CASSSASGRGDTQYF. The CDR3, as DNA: TGTGCCAGCAGCTCCGCTAGCGGGAGGGGAGATACGCAGTATTTT.

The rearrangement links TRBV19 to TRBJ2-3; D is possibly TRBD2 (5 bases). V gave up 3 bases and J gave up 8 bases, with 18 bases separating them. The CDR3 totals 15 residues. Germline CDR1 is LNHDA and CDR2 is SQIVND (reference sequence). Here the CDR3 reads CASSIFRDTRTTQYF. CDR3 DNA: TGTGCCAGTAGTATTTTCCGGGATACTAGAACTACGCAGTATTTT. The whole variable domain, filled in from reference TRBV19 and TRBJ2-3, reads DGGITQSPKYLFRKEGQNVTLSCEQNLNHDAMYWYRQDPGQGLRLIYYSQIVNDFQKGDIAEGYSVSREKKESFPLTVTSAQKNPTAFYLCASSIFRDTRTTQYFGPGTRLTVL.

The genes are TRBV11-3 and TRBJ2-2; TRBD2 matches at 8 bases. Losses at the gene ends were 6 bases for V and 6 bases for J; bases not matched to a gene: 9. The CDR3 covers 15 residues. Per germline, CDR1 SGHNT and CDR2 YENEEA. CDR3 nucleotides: TGTGCCAGCAGTCGTGGCGGGAGGTCGGCCGGGGAGCTGTTTTTT. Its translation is CASSRGGRSAGELFF.

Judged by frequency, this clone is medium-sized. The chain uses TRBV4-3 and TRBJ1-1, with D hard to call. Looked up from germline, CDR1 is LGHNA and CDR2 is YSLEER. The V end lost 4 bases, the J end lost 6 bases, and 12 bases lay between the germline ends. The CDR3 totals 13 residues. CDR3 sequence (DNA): TGCGCCAGCAGCCGGAGGGTGGACGCTGAAGCTTTCTTT. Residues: CASSRRVDAEAFF.

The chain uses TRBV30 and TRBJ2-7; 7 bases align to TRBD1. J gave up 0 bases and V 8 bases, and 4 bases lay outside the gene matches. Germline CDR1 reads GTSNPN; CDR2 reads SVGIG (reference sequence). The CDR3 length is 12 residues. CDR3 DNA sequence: TGTGCCGGAGACAGGGACTCCTACGAGCAGTACTTC. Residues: CAGDRDSYEQYF.